One and the same sample provided the 3 T cell receptor beta chains below, sequenced in a study of cytomegalovirus exposure and HLA in healthy donors. Researchers ran the PCR with 60 Vbeta and 13 Jbeta primers. Method: immunoSEQ multiplex PCR; TCRdb's copy keeps in-frame clones and lacks some. The sample gives roughly 130,000 clones, 80% of which show up once; 1% is in the top ten. The sequencing input was PBMCs. Receptors originate from a man in his forties or fifties in good health and CMV-seronegative.

V is TRBV10-3 and J is TRBJ2-1, with D perhaps TRBD2 (5 bases). The germline V and J ends were trimmed by 8 bases and 6 bases, with 14 bases remaining between them. The V gene's germline CDR1 is ENHRY and CDR2 SYGVKD. This CDR3 spans 13 amino acids. CDR3 protein: CAIPTGSGNEQFF. In DNA, the CDR3 is TGTGCCATCCCCACGGGATCAGGCAATGAGCAGTTCTTC.

The chain has TRBV29-1 and TRBJ2-3; 14 positions agree with TRBD2. The CDR3 length is 15 residues. The J segment lost 5 bases and the V segment lost 5 bases, leaving 6 bases of the junction unmatched. Germline CDR1 and CDR2: SQVTM and ANQGSEA. The CDR3 is CSVSAGLAGVDTQYF. Written as DNA, the CDR3 is TGCAGCGTTTCTGCGGGACTAGCGGGAGTAGATACGCAGTATTTT.

The chain employs TRBV2 and TRBJ1-5; D uncertain. V was cut by 4 bases and J by 0 bases, with 10 bases left in between. Per the germline V gene, CDR1 is SNHLY and CDR2 is FYNNEI. This CDR3 has 15 residues. The CDR3: CASSGQINSNQPQHF. The CDR3 DNA sequence: TGTGCCAGCAGTGGTCAGATCAATAGCAATCAGCCCCAGCATTTT.